These 30 T cell receptor beta chains were sequenced from one sample in a study of cytomegalovirus exposure and HLA in healthy donors. 60 Vbeta and 13 Jbeta primers were used in PCR. Profiling relied on immunoSEQ multiplex PCR, and the TCRdb table lists in-frame clones only, not all of them. The sample lists about 130,000 clones, roughly 73% occurring once. Sequencing input: PBMCs. The receptors were gathered from a man aged 60 to 69 in good health and CMV-seropositive.

The genes are TRBV5-5 and TRBJ2-3; D gene uncertain. The CDR3 consists of 12 residues. V was cut by 4 bases and J by 2 bases, with 5 bases left in between. The germline CDR1 and CDR2 sequences are SGHKS and YYEKEE (reference sequence). The CDR3 DNA follows: TGTGCCAGCAGCCCCTACACAGATACGCAGTATTTT. It encodes CASSPYTDTQYF.

The rearrangement joins TRBV6-6 to TRBJ1-2; 7 positions match TRBD1. CDR1 is MNHNY and CDR2 is SVGAGI in the germline V gene (reference sequence). J was trimmed by 0 bases and V by 5 bases; bases with no gene match: 9. This CDR3 comprises 16 residues. The CDR3: CASSREGQPTNYGYTF. The CDR3 DNA reads TGTGCCAGCAGTCGCGAGGGACAGCCAACTAACTATGGCTACACCTTC.

The chain recombines TRBV9 with TRBJ1-5, with TRBD1 matching over 9 bases. CDR1 SGDLS and CDR2 YYNGEE come from the germline V gene. After removal of 0 bases from V and 4 bases from J, the junction contained 2 bases not matched to a gene. The CDR3 is 15 residues long. The DNA for the CDR3 is TGTGCCAGCAGCGTAGCTGGGACAGGGAATCAGCCCCAGCATTTT. Translating it yields CASSVAGTGNQPQHF.

V usage is TRBV27 and J usage is TRBJ2-7, with a possible D match to TRBD1 (6 bases). Germline CDR1 is MNHEY and CDR2 is SMNVEV (reference sequence). The CDR3 spans 18 residues. The V end lost 5 bases, the J end lost 1 base, and 24 bases lay between the germline ends. The CDR3 is CASSPRYLTGIPSYEQYF. The CDR3 region has the DNA TGTGCCAGCAGTCCCCGGTATCTAACAGGGATCCCATCCTACGAGCAGTACTTC.

The genes are TRBV10-3 and TRBJ2-5; 8 bases are a match to TRBD2. Germline trimming cut 0 bases from V and 4 bases from J; bases unmatched to any gene: 13. The CDR3 consists of 18 residues. In germline, CDR1 is ENHRY, CDR2 SYGVKD. CDR3 DNA: TGTGCCATCAGTGAGTCTCCCCCCGGGGGGGCCTCCCCAGAGACCCAGTACTTC. This codes for CAISESPPGGASPETQYF.

This clone was seen a handful of times. The chain combines TRBV10-2 with TRBJ1-4, with TRBD1 identical over 7 bases. The V segment lost 5 bases and the J segment 8 bases; nucleotides outside the gene matches: 11. Germline CDR1 is WSHSY and CDR2 is SAAADI. This CDR3 is 15 amino acids long. The CDR3 reads CASSSGQRAGEKLFF. DNA of the CDR3: TGCGCCAGCAGTTCGGGACAGAGGGCAGGGGAAAAACTGTTTTTT.

The chain recombines TRBV15 with TRBJ2-2; 8 bases fit TRBD2. J was trimmed by 2 bases and V by 2 bases; bases with no gene match: 4. Germline V gene lookup returns CDR1 LNHNV and CDR2 YYDKDF (reference sequence). The CDR3 spans 16 residues. In DNA form, the CDR3 reads TGTGCCACCAGCAGAAGGGGGACTAGTAACACCGGGGAGCTGTTTTTT. It translates to CATSRRGTSNTGELFF. Together with reference TRBV15 and TRBJ2-2, the CDR3 gives the full variable domain: DAMVIQNPRYQVTQFGKPVTLSCSQTLNHNVMYWYQQKSSQAPKLLFHYYDKDFNNEADTPDNFQSRRPNTSFCFLDIRSPGLGDTAMYLCATSRRGTSNTGELFFGEGSRLTVL.

The V call is TRBV6-1, the J call TRBJ2-7, with TRBD1 identical over 7 bases. Trimming cost V 6 bases and J 6 bases; bases outside gene matches: 8. Germline CDR1 is MNHNS and CDR2 is SASEGT. CDR3 length: 13 residues. The CDR3 sequence: CASRVSRGSEQYF. The CDR3 coding sequence is TGTGCCAGCAGGGTATCCAGGGGGAGCGAGCAGTACTTC.

This clone appeared a few times. The chain employs TRBV19 and TRBJ1-4, with TRBD1 identical over 8 bases. The CDR3 totals 15 residues. V lost 5 bases, J lost 4 bases, and 6 bases stayed unmatched. Germline CDR1 LNHDA, CDR2 SQIVND (reference sequence). The CDR3 bases are TGTGCCAGTAGTCTTGATGGACAGGGTAATGAAAAACTGTTTTTT. It specifies CASSLDGQGNEKLFF.

The rearrangement joins TRBV2 to TRBJ2-7; 10 bases are shared with TRBD1. The V gene's germline CDR1 is SNHLY and CDR2 FYNNEI. V trimming: 0 bases; J trimming: 6 bases; junction bases outside the gene matches: 2. The CDR3 consists of 14 residues. CDR3 bases: TGTGCCAGCAGTGAAGCGGGACAGGGGCCCGAGCAGTACTTC. This gives the protein CASSEAGQGPEQYF.

The chain combines TRBV11-2 with TRBJ1-2, with D possibly being TRBD1 (6 bases). The germline CDR1 and CDR2 sequences are SGHAT and FQNNGV. Trimming shortened V by 0 bases and J by 5 bases, and 16 bases separated the two germline ends. The CDR3 is 16 amino acids. CDR3 in DNA: TGTGCCAGCAGCTTAGATAACAGGGCCTTCCTGTATGGCTACACCTTC. The encoded protein is CASSLDNRAFLYGYTF.

V usage is TRBV5-1 and J usage is TRBJ2-3, with D possibly matching TRBD2 (6 bases). V was shortened by 1 base and J by 4 bases, with 10 bases between the two germline ends. CDR1 is SGHRS, CDR2 YFSETQ, per germline. The CDR3 length is 14 residues. The CDR3 region is CASSLSEGADTQYF. In nucleotides, the CDR3 is TGCGCCAGCAGCTTGTCGGAGGGAGCAGATACGCAGTATTTT.

The chain joins TRBV4-2 to TRBJ2-3; no definite D call. V dropped 0 bases and J dropped 2 bases, with 9 bases sitting between them. This CDR3 has 15 residues. Germline lookup yields CDR1 LGHNA and CDR2 YNFKEQ. The CDR3 coding sequence is TGTGCCAGCAGCCAAGATAGAGGAGACACAGATACGCAGTATTTT. Residues: CASSQDRGDTDTQYF.

This clone was seen a handful of times. The chain links TRBV7-8 to TRBJ2-1; D might be TRBD1 (6 bases). The CDR3 is made up of 16 amino acids. The V gene's germline CDR1 is SGHVS and CDR2 FQNEAQ. The ends were cut back, 6 bases at V and 0 bases at J, with 15 bases in the middle. The CDR3 is CASRKDLGASYNEQFF. The CDR3, as DNA: TGTGCCAGCAGGAAGGACCTGGGGGCCTCCTACAATGAGCAGTTCTTC.

This chain uses TRBV29-1 with TRBJ2-5; TRBD2 matches 11 bases. V shed 0 bases, J shed 4 bases, and the junction held 4 bases outside the gene matches. This CDR3 has 15 amino acids. Germline CDR1 SQVTM, CDR2 ANQGSEA. DNA for the CDR3: TGCAGCGTTGAAGAGCTAGCGGGGGGATTAGAGACCCAGTACTTC. It translates to CSVEELAGGLETQYF.

This chain joins TRBV6-5 and TRBJ1-2, with 12 bases aligning to TRBD1. The CDR3 is 15 residues long. Per germline, CDR1 MNHEY and CDR2 SVGAGI. The junction had 11 bases not matched to a gene; V was cut back by 6 bases and J by 9 bases. Here the CDR3 reads CASSRKGTGGGSYTF. The CDR3 DNA follows: TGTGCCAGCAGCCGAAAAGGGACAGGGGGCGGTAGCTACACCTTC.

This sequence joins TRBV9 and TRBJ1-1; the match to TRBD1 covers 8 bases. This CDR3 spans 13 amino acids. In germline, CDR1 is SGDLS, CDR2 YYNGEE. V dropped 2 bases and J dropped 7; count of bases not matched to a gene: 4. CDR3 DNA sequence: TGTGCCAGCAGCGTCAGGGGGCAGGGTGAAGCTTTCTTT. Its translation: CASSVRGQGEAFF.

V usage is TRBV5-6 and J usage is TRBJ2-5, with a weak D call TRBD2 (6 bases). This CDR3 contains 12 residues. The germline gives CDR1 SGHDT, CDR2 YYEEEE. The ends were cut back, 0 bases at V and 11 bases at J, with 11 bases in the middle. CDR3 loop: CASSLGPGEQYF. The CDR3, as DNA: TGTGCCAGCAGCTTGGGGCCGGGGGAGCAGTACTTC.

Comments on this clone: Other nucleotide sequences in the sample specify the same CDR3. V and J are TRBV28 and TRBJ1-5, with unresolved D. Trimming removed 2 bases from V and 6 bases from J, with 5 bases in between. Germline V gene sequence: CDR1 MDHEN, CDR2 SYDVKM. The CDR3 sequence is 12 residues long. CDR3 bases: TGTGCCAGCAGTTTACGGGGTCAGCCCCAGCATTTT. Translating it yields CASSLRGQPQHF.

This chain joins TRBV5-1 and TRBJ1-6; D remains ambiguous. This CDR3 has 13 residues. V was cut by 0 bases and J by 8 bases, with 6 bases left in between. CDR1 is SGHRS, CDR2 YFSETQ, per germline. CDR3 region: CASSLDPDSPLHF. The CDR3 DNA reads TGCGCCAGCAGCTTGGATCCCGATTCACCCCTCCACTTT.

The chain couples TRBV14 to TRBJ1-2, with D maybe TRBD1 (5 bases). Trimming removed 0 bases from V and 5 bases from J, with 16 bases in between. The CDR3 runs 16 residues. CDR1 and CDR2 from the germline V gene are SGHDN and FVKESK. Here the CDR3 reads CASSQDLQGDFYGYTF. CDR3 DNA sequence: TGTGCCAGCAGCCAAGATTTGCAGGGTGATTTTTATGGCTACACCTTC. Full variable domain (remainder filled in from reference TRBV14 and TRBJ1-2): EAGVTQFPSHSVIEKGQTVTLRCDPISGHDNLYWYRRVMGKEIKFLLHFVKESKQDESGMPNNRFLAERTGGTYSTLKVQPAELEDSGVYFCASSQDLQGDFYGYTFGSGTRLTVV.

The V gene is TRBV7-2, the J gene TRBJ2-2; 8 nucleotides align to TRBD1. Germline V lookup: CDR1 SGHTA, CDR2 FQGNSA. CDR3 size: 15 residues. J gave up 4 bases and V 6 bases, and 7 bases lay outside the gene matches. CDR3 nucleotides: TGTGCCAGCAGACAAGACAGGGGAGCCACCGGGGAGCTGTTTTTT. Its protein is CASRQDRGATGELFF.

The rearrangement joins TRBV29-1 to TRBJ2-4; 8 positions match TRBD1. CDR1 is SQVTM and CDR2 is ANQGSEA in the germline V gene. With 3 bases clipped from V and 8 bases from J, the junction kept 6 bases outside the gene matches. The length of the CDR3 is 13 residues. CDR3 in DNA: TGCAGCGTTGAGGGGTCAGGGGGCGACATTCAGTACTTC. It specifies CSVEGSGGDIQYF.

The gene calls are TRBV27 and TRBJ1-6; tentative D call: TRBD1 (5 bases). The CDR3 is made up of 13 amino acids. In germline, CDR1 is MNHEY, CDR2 SMNVEV (reference sequence). V was clipped by 6 bases and J by 7 bases, with 10 bases between them. The CDR3 spells CASSRDWNSPLHF. In nucleotides, the CDR3 is TGTGCCAGCAGCCGGGACTGGAATTCACCCCTCCACTTT.

This clone occurred once. J is TRBJ1-3 and V is TRBV30, with 10 bases fitting TRBD1. The CDR3 has 16 residues. Germline trimming cut 4 bases from V and 1 base from J; bases unmatched to any gene: 7. The germline CDR1 and CDR2 sequences are GTSNPN and SVGIG (reference sequence). CDR3 bases: TGTGCCTGGACCCTGACAGGGGGCCCATCTGGAAACACCATATATTTT. Its translation is CAWTLTGGPSGNTIYF. The full variable domain, with the rest looked up from reference TRBV30 and TRBJ1-3, is SQTIHQWPATLVQPVGSPLSLECTVEGTSNPNLYWYRQAAGRGLQLLFYSVGIGQISSEVPQNLSASRPQDRQFILSSKKLLLSDSGFYLCAWTLTGGPSGNTIYFGEGSWLTVV.

This CDR3 reads CASSIESGRDTQYF. The CDR3 bases are TGTGCCAGCAGTATAGAATCGGGGAGAGATACGCAGTATTTT. V and J are TRBV2 and TRBJ2-3; possibly TRBD2 for D (5 bases). The V end lost 5 bases, the J end lost 5 bases, and 14 bases lay between the germline ends. This CDR3 is built from 14 residues. CDR1 is SNHLY and CDR2 is FYNNEI in the germline V gene.

J is TRBJ1-1 and V is TRBV19; D unclear. The CDR3 has 14 amino acids. The ends were cut back, 4 bases at V and 2 bases at J, with 11 bases in the middle. Germline CDR1 LNHDA, CDR2 SQIVND (reference sequence). CDR3 DNA sequence: TGTGCCAGTAGTACACCGGGAAGAAACACTGAAGCTTTCTTT. Its translation is CASSTPGRNTEAFF.

The V and J genes are TRBV18 and TRBJ1-1; a weak D match, TRBD1 (5 bases). The CDR3 loop spans 12 amino acids. V was clipped by 4 bases and J by 6 bases, with 9 bases between them. The germline CDR1 and CDR2 sequences are KGHSH and LQKENI. The CDR3 coding sequence is TGTGCCAGCTCACAGCTAGGGGCTGAAGCTTTCTTT. Encoded protein: CASSQLGAEAFF. Full variable domain (remainder filled in from reference TRBV18 and TRBJ1-1): NAGVMQNPRHLVRRRGQEARLRCSPMKGHSHVYWYRQLPEEGLKFMVYLQKENIIDESGMPKERFSAEFPKEGPSILRIQQVVRGDSAAYFCASSQLGAEAFFGQGTRLTVV.

This clone has a count of ten or more. The V gene is TRBV4-2, the J gene TRBJ1-6; TRBD1 agrees at 7 bases. The ends lost 7 bases at V and 7 bases at J; junction bases unmatched: 10. This CDR3 contains 15 residues. Germline CDR1 reads LGHNA; CDR2 reads YNFKEQ. The CDR3 nucleotides read TGTGCCAGCAAACAGGGGCCAACTTTAAATTCACCCCTCCACTTT. This gives the protein CASKQGPTLNSPLHF.

The chain carries TRBV9 and TRBJ1-2, with D uncertain. Per germline, CDR1 SGDLS and CDR2 YYNGEE. This CDR3 has 13 amino acids. Trimming pared 3 bases from V and 7 bases from J, leaving 13 bases between. CDR3 region: CASSAWGGVGYTF. For the CDR3, the DNA is TGTGCCAGCAGCGCCTGGGGAGGCGTTGGCTACACCTTC.